Listed below are T cell receptor beta chains from one sample, sequenced in a study of CXCR3-negative and CXCR3-positive naive CD8 T cells. TCRdb reprocessed the 5' RACE reads and reports one entry per CDR3 protein, with no DNA. This sample's table reports 55,000 to 65,000 distinct CDR3 sequences. The specimen sequenced was naive CXCR3+ CD8+ T cells from blood. Every receptor here comes from a human donor in good health. Some clones in this sample may be carry-over from other donors' samples. The CDR3 runs from the conserved cysteine through the conserved F or W.

v_call,j_call,cdr3_aa
TRBV7-2,TRBJ1-1,CASSLLPLNTEAFF
TRBV6-2/TRBV6-3,TRBJ2-1,CASRRPTSGLHEQFF
TRBV9,TRBJ2-7,CASSVGGSRGTYEQYF
TRBV6-2/TRBV6-3,TRBJ1-2,CASRTTTDSNYGYTF
TRBV4-3,TRBJ1-5,CASSPQPSNQPQHF
TRBV29-1,TRBJ2-1,CSVEVWSSYNEQFF
TRBV4-1,TRBJ2-3,CASSHPTPGLDTDTQYF
TRBV20-1,TRBJ1-5,CSARDLGLTLDQPQHF
TRBV29-1,TRBJ1-5,CSTKGGNQPQHF
TRBV5-1,TRBJ1-1,CASSRTPFDSEAFF
TRBV28,TRBJ2-4,CASIGGATSGIQYF
TRBV6-5,TRBJ2-1,CASSSGGRYNEQFF
TRBV14,TRBJ2-1,CASSQDWGTAISYNEQFF
TRBV6-2/TRBV6-3,TRBJ2-1,CASNPVGNEQFF
TRBV28,TRBJ2-3,CASSAQGTVLGDTQYF
TRBV7-9,TRBJ2-7,CASSSPSWGTGFYEQYF
TRBV12-2,TRBJ2-5,CASRLAWRLVGPLDPRQETQYF
TRBV7-9,TRBJ2-7,CASSPPTGTEAYEQYF
TRBV15,TRBJ2-6,CATSSTPSGANVLTF
TRBV28,TRBJ2-7,CASSRSHEQYF
TRBV7-6,TRBJ1-5,CASSLSPIEKNQPQHF
TRBV10-3,TRBJ1-2,CAISEGANYGYTF
TRBV4-3,TRBJ1-6,CASSQDRLNSPLHF
TRBV4-2,TRBJ1-1,CASSQAAGERTEAFF
TRBV4-3,TRBJ2-7,CASSQEATSGYEQYF
TRBV13,TRBJ2-7,CASSLGQGYPGEQYF
TRBV6-5,TRBJ2-2,CANPLGGELFF
TRBV20-1,TRBJ2-1,CSAHQALAGGPIDEQSF
TRBV18,TRBJ2-3,CASSPGTSGGPIVDTQYF
TRBV29-1,TRBJ1-1,CSGQGSTEAFF
TRBV29-1,TRBJ1-1,CSARGGTEAFF
TRBV6-2/TRBV6-3,TRBJ1-1,CASSYVSLNTEAFF
TRBV5-1,TRBJ2-7,CASSSTGQPDYEQYF
TRBV29-1,TRBJ2-7,CSVRTGSSYEQYF
TRBV20-1,TRBJ2-7,CSATGGSVRNEQYF
TRBV4-3,TRBJ2-1,CASSQQGYSYNEQFF
TRBV7-9,TRBJ1-4,CASSYIDQGVGEKLFF
TRBV7-3,TRBJ2-7,CASSPRQDSYEQYF
TRBV29-1,TRBJ2-3,CSVEGLSGGATDTQYF
TRBV29-1,TRBJ2-3,CSVDPGPLAGVRYTQYF
TRBV5-1,TRBJ2-7,CASSSPGQGLTEQYF
TRBV7-6,TRBJ1-1,CASRDGTRGEAFF
TRBV7-2,TRBJ2-7,CASSGAGGAYEQYF
TRBV21-1,TRBJ2-7,CASSKGTGHLSYEQYF
TRBV27,TRBJ2-1,CASSLGAGTAYNEQFF
TRBV29-1,TRBJ2-7,CSVEDPRGAYEQYF
TRBV29-1,TRBJ2-6,CSVEVRGGANVLTF
TRBV12-3/TRBV12-4,TRBJ2-1,CASSFGGAIYNEQFF
TRBV12-3/TRBV12-4,TRBJ2-7,CASSLAPAYEQYF